The rows below give T cell receptor beta chains drawn from one sample of a study of cytomegalovirus exposure and HLA in healthy donors. The method was immunoSEQ multiplex PCR; TCRdb's version includes in-frame clones alone and lacks a portion of them. Recorded for this sample: 95,000 to 150,000 clones. Input material: PBMCs. The receptors were sampled from a man between 18 and 29 years old in good health and CMV-seronegative. CDR3s include the opening cysteine and the closing phenylalanine or tryptophan. D genes are given only for firm matches.

d_call,j_call,v_call,cdr3_nt,cdr3_aa
NA,TRBJ2-7,TRBV29-1,TGCAGCGTGACGACGGGCTACGAGCAGTACTTC,CSVTTGYEQYF
TRBD2,TRBJ2-1,TRBV5-1,TGCGCCAGCGGAATAAGCGGGGGGTCCTACAATGAGCAGTTCTTC,CASGISGGSYNEQFF
TRBD1,TRBJ1-2,TRBV9,TGTGCCAGCAGCGTCGAGGACAGGGCCCTTGGCTACACCTTC,CASSVEDRALGYTF
NA,TRBJ2-7,TRBV19,TGTGCCAGTAGTATGACCCGTAGACAGACCTACGAGCAGTGCTTC,CASSMTRRQTYEQCF
NA,TRBJ1-5,TRBV4-1,TGCGCCAGCAGCCTTATCTATAGCAATCAGCCCCAGCATTTT,CASSLIYSNQPQHF
NA,TRBJ1-4,TRBV6-1,TGTGCCGCGACCGTGGGGGGAAATAATGAAAAACTGTTTTTT,CAATVGGNNEKLFF
NA,TRBJ2-1,TRBV5-1,TGCGCCAGCAGCCTCCGGTCCGTTGACAATGAGCAGTTCTTC,CASSLRSVDNEQFF
NA,TRBJ2-5,TRBV6-6,TGTGCCAGCAGTTACGGCGGCCAAGAGACCCAGTACTTC,CASSYGGQETQYF
TRBD2,TRBJ2-3,TRBV9,TGTGCCAGCAGCGCCCGGACTAGCGGGAGTTCAGCAGATACGCAGTATTTT,CASSARTSGSSADTQYF
TRBD1,TRBJ2-7,TRBV30,TGTGCCAGCAACAGGGGGCCCCTCTCCTACGAGCAGTACTTC,CASNRGPLSYEQYF
NA,TRBJ1-2,TRBV18,TGTGCCAGCTCACCAGCCAGAAGCTATGGCTACACCTTC,CASSPARSYGYTF
TRBD1,TRBJ1-1,TRBV5-1,TGCGCCAGCAGCTCAAGCACAGGGGGAACTGAAGCTTTCTTT,CASSSSTGGTEAFF